This T cell receptor (beta chain) was identified during a study of CD8 T cells in ankylosing spondylitis. General study points: Clones tied to disease were said to be significantly enriched in matched ankylosing spondylitis synovial fluid. Eight highly homologous variants formed a TCR beta motif that appeared characteristic of ankylosing spondylitis blood.

This clonotype was recorded a few times. What it binds is unknown. Germline values: CDR1 KGHSH, CDR2 LQKENI. The CDR3 runs to 17 residues. V lost 0 bases to trimming and J lost 6 bases; unmatched junction nucleotides: 8. From the 5' RACE reads, TCRdb called clonotypes with MiXCR, one entry per CDR3 protein. The sample includes about 800,000 distinct CDR3 sequences, 12% of them seen just once. The clonotype originates from a male donor with ankylosing spondylitis. This sequence joins TRBV18 and TRBJ1-2; 12 bases agree with TRBD1. Sample: blood, either unsorted or a sorted T cell fraction (not recorded which). The CDR3 DNA reads TGTGCCAGCTCACCACCCAAAGCCGGGACAGGGGGCGATGGCTACACCTTC. It yields the protein CASSPPKAGTGGDGYTF.